Included here is one T cell receptor (beta chain) sequence, with context. TCRdb re-derived calls from the 5' RACE reads in MiXCR, one entry per CDR3 protein. This sample has 500,000 to 650,000 distinct CDR3 sequences, with about 22% found just once. The CDR3 contains 14 residues. V shed 1 base and J shed 6 bases, with 9 bases lying between them. Germline loops: CDR1 MNHEY, CDR2 SVGAGI. The data originate from a study of identical twins. This sample was shared with a second study, whose subject was yellow fever vaccine responses in identical twins.

The sequence came from a woman in her late teens or twenties in good health. The source material was CD4+ T cells sorted from blood. The chain couples TRBV6-5 to TRBJ2-2; tentative D call: TRBD1 (6 bases). The CDR3 loop is CASSYWGRSGELFF. The CDR3 region has the DNA TGTGCCAGCAGTTACTGGGGGCGCTCCGGGGAGCTGTTTTTT.